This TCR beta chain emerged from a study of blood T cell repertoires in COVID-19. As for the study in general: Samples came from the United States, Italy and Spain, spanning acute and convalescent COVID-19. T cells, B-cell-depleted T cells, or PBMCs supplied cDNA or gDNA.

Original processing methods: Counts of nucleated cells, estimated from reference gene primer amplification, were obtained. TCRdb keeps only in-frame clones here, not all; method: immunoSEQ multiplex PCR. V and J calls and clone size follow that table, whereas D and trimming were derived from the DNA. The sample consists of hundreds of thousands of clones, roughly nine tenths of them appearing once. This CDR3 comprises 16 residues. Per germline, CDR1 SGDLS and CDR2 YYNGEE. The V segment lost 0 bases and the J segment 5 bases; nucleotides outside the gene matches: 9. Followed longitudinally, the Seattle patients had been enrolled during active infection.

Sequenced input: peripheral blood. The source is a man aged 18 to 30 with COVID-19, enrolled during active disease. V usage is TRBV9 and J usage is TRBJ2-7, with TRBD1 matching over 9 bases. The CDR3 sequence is CASSVGAAGQGHEQYF. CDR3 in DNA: TGTGCCAGCAGCGTAGGAGCTGCGGGACAGGGTCACGAGCAGTACTTC.